The following is a T cell receptor beta chain sequence with its context. Its specificity is unknown. This entry is derived from a study of blood T cells in healthy people across ages. Regarding the study as a whole: Roughly linear age-related decline in beta diversity appeared, significant by age about 40. Observed TCR beta diversity showed a strong correlation with the percentage of naive T cells as measured by flow cytometry.

Unmatched junction bases numbered 14, after V lost 3 bases and J lost 13 bases. Germline values: CDR1 SGHVS, CDR2 FNYEAQ. The CDR3 contains 14 residues. The second PCR ran about 6 to 12 cycles with a sample-barcoded 5' primer and J-beta primers. TCRdb independently ran MiXCR on the 5' RACE reads; one entry per CDR3 protein. Here the sample spans about 680,000 distinct CDR3 sequences, about 52% being singletons. Sequencing was carried out using blood. This chain uses TRBV7-6 with TRBJ2-5; 7 bases match TRBD2. The TCR was taken from a woman aged 55-70 years in good health. The CDR3 is CASSFQELGTIVYF. The CDR3 nucleotides read TGTGCCAGCAGCTTCCAGGAGCTCGGGACTATTGTGTACTTC.